These 3 T cell receptor beta chains share one sample of origin, sequenced in a study of blood T cell repertoires in COVID-19. Data came from immunoSEQ multiplex PCR; TCRdb stores just in-frame clones and leaves some out. Here the sample spans about 170,000 clones, approximately 87% being singletons. Material for sequencing was peripheral blood. The receptors shown here come from a young man with active or convalescent COVID-19.

This rearrangement joins TRBV5-1 to TRBJ1-6; TRBD1 aligns across 10 bases. The germline gives CDR1 SGHRS, CDR2 YFSETQ. The CDR3 consists of 15 residues. After removal of 2 bases from V and 7 bases from J, the junction contained 3 bases not matched to a gene. This CDR3 is CASSLQDRGNSPLHF. As DNA, the CDR3 is TGCGCCAGCAGCTTACAGGACAGGGGGAATTCACCCCTCCACTTT.

The DNA for the CDR3 is TGCGCCAGCAGTGACGGTCAGGTTAGCACAGATACGCAGTATTTT. Its protein product is CASSDGQVSTDTQYF. The chain joins TRBV10-1 to TRBJ2-3; no firm D call. The CDR3 runs to 15 residues. V shed 3 bases and J shed 0 bases, with 10 bases lying between them. Germline CDR1 WNHNN, CDR2 SYGVQD (reference sequence).

The chain uses TRBV2 and TRBJ1-5; a possible D gene is TRBD1 (6 bases). Germline CDR1 and CDR2: SNHLY and FYNNEI. The length of the CDR3 is 15 residues. Trimming took off 7 bases at V and 7 bases at J, with 20 bases between the two ends. For the CDR3, the DNA is TGTGCCAGCACCGGGGAACAGGGAGCGGGACAGCCCCAGCATTTT. Translating gives CASTGEQGAGQPQHF.